This passage covers 11 T cell receptor beta chains from one sample sequenced in a study of OX40 agonist ivuxolimab in advanced cancers. Some clones are missing from TCRdb's copy, which holds only in-frame ones; the method was immunoSEQ multiplex PCR. Of tens of thousands of clones in the sample, over 85% were seen once. Sequencing used CD4+ or CD8+ T cells sorted from blood, obtained in a trial of the OX40 agonist ivuxolimab. The receptors stem from an adult with an advanced solid tumor such as melanoma, head and neck, liver or kidney cancer.

In this sample, this clone turned up once. V gene TRBV5-6 combines with J gene TRBJ1-2; TRBD1 matches 8 bases. This CDR3 spans 18 amino acids. With V trimmed by 4 bases and J by 4 bases, 18 bases remained unmatched. The V gene's germline CDR1 is SGHDT and CDR2 YYEEEE. The CDR3, as DNA: TGTGCCAGCAGCCCGCCTCGGACAGGGTTTTATTTGAGCTATGGCTACACCTTC. As protein: CASSPPRTGFYLSYGYTF.

The rearrangement joins TRBV19 to TRBJ1-1, with unresolved D. The CDR3 runs to 13 residues. From germline, CDR1 is LNHDA and CDR2 SQIVND (reference sequence). V was trimmed by 8 bases and J by 1 base, leaving 11 bases between them. The CDR3 DNA sequence: TGTGCCAGTTCGCCGCAAGGGAACACTGAAGCTTTCTTT. Encoded protein: CASSPQGNTEAFF.

DNA for the CDR3: TGTGCCAGCGACCCCGGCGACTTGGCGGGAGGTGGGGATACGCAGTATTTT. Its protein product is CASDPGDLAGGGDTQYF. The chain recombines TRBV9 with TRBJ2-3; 8 bases are a match to TRBD2. CDR3 length: 17 amino acids. Germline CDR1 SGDLS, CDR2 YYNGEE. Trimming at V came to 7 bases and at J to 6 bases, leaving 19 bases not matched to a gene.

This sequence joins TRBV28 and TRBJ1-4; tentatively, D is TRBD1 (6 bases). CDR3 length: 15 residues. Germline V gene sequence: CDR1 MDHEN, CDR2 SYDVKM. Trimming removed 5 bases at V and 5 bases at J, with 15 bases between. CDR3 amino acids: CASSPPGVSNEKLFF. For the CDR3, the DNA is TGTGCCAGCAGTCCGCCAGGGGTCTCAAATGAAAAACTGTTTTTT.

The V and J genes are TRBV5-6 and TRBJ2-2; a possible D gene is TRBD2 (5 bases). Per germline, CDR1 SGHDT and CDR2 YYEEEE. The ends were cut back, 3 bases at V and 0 bases at J, with 18 bases in the middle. This CDR3 has 18 amino acids. The CDR3 DNA is TGTGCCAGCAGCTCCTCCGAAAGGAGGACCCCGAACACCGGGGAGCTGTTTTTT. Amino acid sequence: CASSSSERRTPNTGELFF.

This rearrangement joins TRBV5-1 to TRBJ1-6; 7 nucleotides match TRBD1. The germline V gene has CDR1 SGHRS and CDR2 YFSETQ. Germline trimming cut 4 bases from V and 6 bases from J; bases unmatched to any gene: 7. The CDR3 runs to 15 residues. The CDR3 region is CASSLIRDSNSPLHF. As DNA, the CDR3 is TGCGCCAGCAGCCTCATCCGGGACAGTAATTCACCCCTCCACTTT.

This chain joins TRBV29-1 and TRBJ2-1; tentatively, D is TRBD1 or TRBD2 (5 bases each). CDR1 SQVTM and CDR2 ANQGSEA come from the germline V gene. The CDR3 extends over 17 amino acids. Trimming cost V 1 base and J 0 bases, with 16 bases left between them. CDR3 sequence: CSVEGGASWDSYNEQFF. CDR3 DNA sequence: TGCAGCGTTGAAGGTGGGGCTAGCTGGGACTCCTACAATGAGCAGTTCTTC.

This chain uses TRBV19 with TRBJ2-3; D remains unclear. Trimming took 3 bases from V and 6 from J, leaving 4 bases between them. The CDR3 runs 11 residues. CDR1 LNHDA and CDR2 SQIVND come from the germline V gene (reference sequence). The CDR3 sequence: CASSILDTQYF. The CDR3 nucleotides are TGTGCCAGTAGTATTTTGGATACGCAGTATTTT.

This chain uses TRBV7-7 with TRBJ2-7, with 11 bases that match TRBD1. V shed 4 bases and J 5 bases; nucleotides not matched to a gene: 4. The CDR3 length is 14 residues. Germline V lookup: CDR1 SSHAT, CDR2 FNYEAQ (reference sequence). The CDR3 bases are TGTGCCAGCAGCTCCGGGACAGGGGGTAACGAGCAGTACTTC. It specifies CASSSGTGGNEQYF.

The chain's CDR3 is CASSVDSPSSYEQYF. CDR3 DNA: TGTGCCAGCAGCGTAGACAGTCCGAGCTCCTACGAGCAGTACTTC. The chain is built from TRBV9 and TRBJ2-7; D gene uncertain. Germline V gives CDR1 SGDLS, CDR2 YYNGEE. The germline V and J ends were trimmed by 0 bases and 0 bases, with 10 bases remaining between them. CDR3 length: 15 residues.

J is TRBJ1-4 and V is TRBV6-5, with a weak D call TRBD1 (5 bases). The V end was cut by 7 bases, the J end by 8 bases, with 14 bases between. The CDR3 has 13 residues. Germline assignment: CDR1 MNHEY and CDR2 SVGAGI. CDR3: CASTWGVGEKLFF. CDR3 nucleotide sequence: TGTGCCAGCACCTGGGGCGTCGGCGAAAAACTGTTTTTT.